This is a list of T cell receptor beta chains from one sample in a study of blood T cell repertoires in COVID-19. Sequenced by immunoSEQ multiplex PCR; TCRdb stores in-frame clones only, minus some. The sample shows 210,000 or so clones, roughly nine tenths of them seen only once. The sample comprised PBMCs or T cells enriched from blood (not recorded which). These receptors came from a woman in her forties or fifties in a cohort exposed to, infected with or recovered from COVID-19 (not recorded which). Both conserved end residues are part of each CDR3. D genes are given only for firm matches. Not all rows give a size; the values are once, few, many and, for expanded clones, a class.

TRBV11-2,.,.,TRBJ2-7,TGTGCCAGCAGCTATAACAGGGTATCCTACGAGCAGTACTTC,CASSYNRVSYEQYF
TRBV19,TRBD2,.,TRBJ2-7,TGTGCCAGTAGTCGGACTAGCGGGGGGGGCTACGAGCAGTACTTC,CASSRTSGGGYEQYF
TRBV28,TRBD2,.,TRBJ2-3,TGTGCCAGCAGTTCCCTACCGGGGGGAGATACGCAGTATTTT,CASSSLPGGDTQYF
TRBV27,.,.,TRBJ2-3,TGTGCCACCTCTTCTCAGGGAACAGATACGCAGTATTTT,CATSSQGTDTQYF
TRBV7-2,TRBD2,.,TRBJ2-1,TGTGCCAGCAGAGCGGGACTAGCGGGGGGGCCCCATGAGCAGTTCTTC,CASRAGLAGGPHEQFF
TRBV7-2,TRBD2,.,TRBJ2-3,TGTGCCAGCAGCTCCCTCAAGGTACTAGCGGGGGGTACCACAGATACGCAGTATTTT,CASSSLKVLAGGTTDTQYF
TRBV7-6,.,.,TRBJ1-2,TGTGCCAGCAGCTTAGTGGGTGCTGGGGGCTCTGGCTACACCTTC,CASSLVGAGGSGYTF
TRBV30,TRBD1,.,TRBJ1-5,TGTGCCTGGAATTCGGTCGACAGGGTAAATCAGCCCCAGCATTTT,CAWNSVDRVNQPQHF
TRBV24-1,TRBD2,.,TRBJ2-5,TGTGCCACCAGTGATTCTCTAGCGGGAGAGACCCAGTACTTC,CATSDSLAGETQYF
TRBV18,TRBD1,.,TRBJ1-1,TGTGCCAGCTCACCCTTCACAGGGGAGAACACTGAAGCTTTCTTT,CASSPFTGENTEAFF
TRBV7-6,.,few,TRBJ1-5,TGTGCCAGCGGGTCGGGTCAGCCCCAGCATTTT,CASGSGQPQHF
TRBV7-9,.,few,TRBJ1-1,TGTGCCAGCAGCTTCGGTGATACTGAAGCTTTCTTT,CASSFGDTEAFF
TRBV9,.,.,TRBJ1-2,TGTGCCAGCAGCGTGGCAGACCACAGCTATGGCTACACCTTC,CASSVADHSYGYTF
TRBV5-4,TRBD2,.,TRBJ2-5,TGTGCCAGCAGCCCAGGGGGACTAGCGGAGGAGACCCAGTACTTC,CASSPGGLAEETQYF
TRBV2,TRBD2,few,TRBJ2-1,TGTGCCAGCAGTCCTTTGGCGGGGGGGTTCAATGAGCAGTTCTTC,CASSPLAGGFNEQFF
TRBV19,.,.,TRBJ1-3,TGTGCCAGTTCGACAGCCTCTGGAAACACCATATATTTT,CASSTASGNTIYF
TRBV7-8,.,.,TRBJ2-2,TGTGCCAGCAGGTCCACAGTCGCGAACACCGGGGAGCTGTTTTTT,CASRSTVANTGELFF
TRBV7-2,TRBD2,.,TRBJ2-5,TGTGCCAGCAGCTTAGCGGAGGGAGACGGGAGGAAGTACTTC,CASSLAEGDGRKYF
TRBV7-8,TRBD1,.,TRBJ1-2,TGTGCCAGCAGCCATCGGACAGGATATGGCTACACCTTC,CASSHRTGYGYTF
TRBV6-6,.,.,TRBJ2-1,TGTGCCAGCAATAAACAACAGGTCTCCTACAATGAGCAGTTCTTC,CASNKQQVSYNEQFF
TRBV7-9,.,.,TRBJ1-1,TGTGCCAGCAGCTTTGTTGAGTTGAACACTGAAGCTTTCTTT,CASSFVELNTEAFF
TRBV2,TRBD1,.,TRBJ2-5,TGTGCCAGCAGTCGCCAGACAGGGGATCGAGAGACCCAGTACTTC,CASSRQTGDRETQYF
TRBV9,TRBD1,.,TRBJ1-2,TGTGCCAGCAGCGCCCAGGGACAGAACTATGGCTACACCTTC,CASSAQGQNYGYTF
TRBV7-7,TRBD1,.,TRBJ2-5,TGTGCTAGCAGCCCAAACCCAGGGGGCGGAGAGACCCAGTACTTC,CASSPNPGGGETQYF
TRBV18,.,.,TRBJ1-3,TGTGCCAGCTCACCATTCGAATCTAGGGGCGACTCTGGAAACACCATATATTTT,CASSPFESRGDSGNTIYF
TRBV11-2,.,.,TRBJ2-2,TGTGCCAGCAGCTGGCAGGGGACCGGGGAGCTGTTTTTT,CASSWQGTGELFF
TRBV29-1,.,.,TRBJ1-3,TGCAGCGCAAGCGGGGACTCTGGAAACACCATATATTTT,CSASGDSGNTIYF
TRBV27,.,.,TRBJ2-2,TGTGCCAGCAGAGTCTACAGCACGAACACCGGGGAGCTGTTTTTT,CASRVYSTNTGELFF
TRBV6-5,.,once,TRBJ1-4,TGTGCCAGCAGAACTGCAACTAATGAAAAACTGTTTTTT,CASRTATNEKLFF
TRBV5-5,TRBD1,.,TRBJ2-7,TGTGCCAGCAGCACCAGGGGGTTGGCAACATCCTACGAGCAGTACTTC,CASSTRGLATSYEQYF
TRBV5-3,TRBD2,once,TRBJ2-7,TGTGCCAGAAGCTTGGGGCGCGGGGGGGCAATGCGCGGCGAGCAGTACTTC,CARSLGRGGAMRGEQYF
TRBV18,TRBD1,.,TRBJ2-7,TGTGCCAGCTCACCACCGGGGACAGGGGGCACCGAGCAGTACTTC,CASSPPGTGGTEQYF
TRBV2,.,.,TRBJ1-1,TGTGCCAGCAGGGTAGAGGGATCAGGGAACACTGAAGCTTTCTTT,CASRVEGSGNTEAFF
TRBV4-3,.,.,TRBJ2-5,TGCGCCAGCAGCCAAGAGTTCTCCAGGGGACAAGAGACCCAGTACTTC,CASSQEFSRGQETQYF
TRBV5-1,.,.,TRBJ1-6,TGCGCCAGCAGCTCGGGAGCTAATTCACCCCTCCACTTT,CASSSGANSPLHF
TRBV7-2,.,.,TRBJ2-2,TGTGCCAGCAGCTTACAGGGGGGAGCCGGGGAGCTGTTTTTT,CASSLQGGAGELFF
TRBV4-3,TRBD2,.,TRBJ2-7,TGCGCCAGCAGCCAAGAGTCGTCTAGCGGATACGAGCAGTACTTC,CASSQESSSGYEQYF
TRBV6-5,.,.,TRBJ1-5,TGTGCCAGCAGCCAAGCCGGGACTGGGAATCAGCCCCAGCATTTT,CASSQAGTGNQPQHF
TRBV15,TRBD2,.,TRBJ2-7,TGTGCCACCAGCGTACGACTAGCGGGGGAAGAGCAGTACTTC,CATSVRLAGEEQYF
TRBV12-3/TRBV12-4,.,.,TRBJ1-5,TGTGCCAGCAGTTTGTCGGGCAATCAGCCCCAGCATTTT,CASSLSGNQPQHF
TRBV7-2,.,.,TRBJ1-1,TGTGCCAGCAGCTGGTCGGAGGACACTGAAGCTTTCTTT,CASSWSEDTEAFF